Below, 29 T cell receptor beta chains from the same sample are listed, as sequenced in a study of T-cell memory formation after mild COVID-19. In TCRdb, the 5' RACE reads were re-called with MiXCR into one record per CDR3 protein. Of approximately 290,000 distinct CDR3 sequences listed, 15% were seen once; the top ten hold 22%. The sequenced material came from PBMCs or a T cell subset sorted from them (not recorded which). These receptor sequences come from a man younger than 30 who had mild COVID-19 (a few samples of this study predate the infection). Cell type and time point are not known.

This chain links TRBV12-5 with TRBJ1-4; 9 bases fit TRBD1. Germline values: CDR1 LGHNT, CDR2 FRNRAP. Trimming at V came to 8 bases and at J to 5 bases, leaving 9 bases not matched to a gene. This CDR3 is built from 15 residues. This chain's CDR3 is CASTRQGVKNEKLFF. The CDR3 region has the DNA TGTGCTAGTACGAGACAGGGGGTTAAGAATGAAAAACTGTTTTTT.

This clonotype was observed a few times. CDR3 DNA sequence: TGTGCCAGCAGCTTAAGTACAGGGGAAGCTTTCTTT. Its protein product is CASSLSTGEAFF. The V call is TRBV11-2, the J call TRBJ1-1; weak D call: TRBD1 (6 bases). The CDR3 is made up of 12 amino acids. Germline V gene lookup returns CDR1 SGHAT and CDR2 FQNNGV. V lost 2 bases and J lost 8, with 9 bases in between.

In its sample, this clonotype was seen a few times. The J gene is TRBJ2-5, the V gene TRBV5-1, with D possibly TRBD2 on 5 matching bases. Germline CDR1 reads SGHRS; CDR2 reads YFSETQ. This CDR3 spans 13 amino acids. The V and J ends lost 4 bases and 5 bases respectively, with 12 bases between them. The CDR3 region has the DNA TGCGCCAGCAGCCCCGGGATTCTGGAGACCCAGTACTTC. It translates to CASSPGILETQYF.

This clonotype was seen only a few times. V is TRBV4-1 and J is TRBJ2-1, with TRBD2 matching over 12 bases. CDR3 length: 17 residues. The junction had 11 bases not matched to a gene; V was cut back by 3 bases and J by 8 bases. Germline lookup yields CDR1 MGHRA and CDR2 YSYEKL. The CDR3 region is CASSHTVSSGGAYEQFF. The CDR3, as DNA: TGCGCCAGCAGCCATACCGTCTCTAGCGGGGGGGCCTATGAGCAGTTCTTC.

Many counts were recorded for this clonotype. The V gene is TRBV5-1, the J gene TRBJ1-2, with D perhaps matching TRBD1 (5 bases). The CDR3 has 14 residues. Per the germline V gene, CDR1 is SGHRS and CDR2 is YFSETQ. V shed 0 bases and J shed 1 base, with 7 bases lying between them. The DNA of the CDR3 is TGCGCCAGCAGCTTGGTTGACAGTAACTATGGCTACACCTTC. Translating gives CASSLVDSNYGYTF.

V and J are TRBV11-2 and TRBJ2-2; TRBD2 might be the D (5 bases). Per the germline V gene, CDR1 is SGHAT and CDR2 is FQNNGV. The V and J ends lost 6 bases and 6 bases respectively, with 11 bases between them. This CDR3 contains 13 residues. The CDR3 protein is CASRPTRAGELFF. For the CDR3, the DNA is TGTGCCAGCAGACCTACTAGGGCCGGGGAGCTGTTTTTT.

This clonotype was seen at least ten times. The V and J genes are TRBV3-1 and TRBJ1-2; D uncertain. Germline values: CDR1 LGHDT, CDR2 YNNKEL (reference sequence). This CDR3 is built from 12 residues. V dropped 3 bases and J dropped 9 bases, with 11 bases sitting between them. The CDR3 reads CASSQATQSYTF. CDR3 coding DNA: TGTGCCAGCAGCCAGGCCACCCAAAGCTACACCTTC.

This sequence joins TRBV11-2 and TRBJ2-7; no clear D gene. Trimming stripped 1 base from V and 5 bases from J, with 6 bases between. This CDR3 spans 12 amino acids. Germline CDR1 and CDR2: SGHAT and FQNNGV. CDR3 amino acids: CASSLGVNEQYF. DNA for the CDR3: TGTGCCAGCAGCTTAGGTGTGAACGAGCAGTACTTC.

The CDR3 sequence: CASSVTGRALSDTQYF. The CDR3 DNA follows: TGTGCCAGCAGCGTAACTGGCAGGGCCCTCTCAGATACGCAGTATTTT. The rearrangement joins TRBV9 to TRBJ2-3; maybe TRBD1 (5 bases). V lost 1 base and J lost 4, with 16 bases in between. CDR1 and CDR2 from the germline V gene are SGDLS and YYNGEE. The CDR3 has 16 amino acids.

V gene TRBV27 combines with J gene TRBJ1-1; D remains ambiguous. This CDR3 is 15 amino acids long. The ends were cut back, 1 base at V and 1 base at J, with 10 bases in the middle. Germline assignment: CDR1 MNHEY and CDR2 SMNVEV (reference sequence). The CDR3 nucleotides are TGTGCCAGCAGTTTATTCCTGGATCCGAACACTGAAGCTTTCTTT. As protein: CASSLFLDPNTEAFF.

This clonotype has more than one count but fewer than ten. This chain joins TRBV3-1 and TRBJ2-3; unclear D gene. This CDR3 has 15 amino acids. Looked up from germline, CDR1 is LGHDT and CDR2 is YNNKEL (reference sequence). Trimming took off 4 bases at V and 4 bases at J, with 15 bases between the two ends. The CDR3 nucleotides read TGTGCCAGCAGCCGCTCCCCCGGGCTCGCAGATACGCAGTATTTT. This translates into CASSRSPGLADTQYF.

This clonotype was picked up a small number of times. The rearrangement links TRBV10-3 to TRBJ2-3; 9 nucleotides agree with TRBD2. V shed 6 bases, J shed 1 base, and the junction held 8 bases outside the gene matches. The CDR3 runs to 16 residues. Germline loops: CDR1 ENHRY, CDR2 SYGVKD. The CDR3 sequence: CAISPGLAGRTDTQYF. The CDR3 nucleotides read TGTGCCATCAGCCCAGGCCTAGCGGGGCGCACAGATACGCAGTATTTT.

There are many counts of this clonotype. The chain couples TRBV3-1 to TRBJ2-3; unclear D gene. This CDR3 comprises 12 residues. V was cut by 2 bases and J by 4 bases, with 4 bases left in between. The germline gives CDR1 LGHDT, CDR2 YNNKEL (reference sequence). Here the CDR3 DNA reads TGTGCCAGCAGCCAACAAGCAGATACGCAGTATTTT. As protein: CASSQQADTQYF.

This clonotype showed up just a few times. The chain carries TRBV7-9 and TRBJ2-2; D assignment may be TRBD1 or TRBD2 (5 bases each). The CDR3 runs to 14 residues. Germline lookup yields CDR1 SEHNR and CDR2 FQNEAQ (reference sequence). The V end was cut by 5 bases, the J end by 9 bases, with 16 bases between. Here the CDR3 DNA reads TGTGCCAGCAGCGAATGGGACCTTACCAGGGAGCTGTTTTTT. Residues: CASSEWDLTRELFF.

The J gene is TRBJ2-1, the V gene TRBV7-9; a possible D gene is TRBD2 (5 bases). Trimming took 3 bases from V and 2 from J, leaving 11 bases between them. Germline CDR1 reads SEHNR; CDR2 reads FQNEAQ (reference sequence). The CDR3 loop spans 15 amino acids. DNA of the CDR3: TGTGCCAGCAGCTTTCAGGACGGGACCTACAATGAGCAGTTCTTC. Encoded protein: CASSFQDGTYNEQFF.

This chain links TRBV7-2 with TRBJ1-4; possibly TRBD1 for D (6 bases). Germline V gene sequence: CDR1 SGHTA, CDR2 FQGNSA. This CDR3 spans 17 amino acids. Trimming took 2 bases from V and 8 from J, leaving 21 bases between them. The CDR3 reads CASSLNVWSGAREKLFF. CDR3 in DNA: TGTGCCAGCAGCTTAAATGTATGGTCGGGGGCTCGGGAAAAACTGTTTTTT.

The chain employs TRBV28 and TRBJ1-1, with 8 bases lining up with TRBD1. The CDR3 sequence is 15 residues long. With 5 bases clipped from V and 1 base from J, the junction kept 6 bases outside the gene matches. Germline V gene lookup returns CDR1 MDHEN and CDR2 SYDVKM. The CDR3 DNA sequence: TGTGCCAGCAGTCTCTCAGGGGGCGCGAACACTGAAGCTTTCTTT. Residues: CASSLSGGANTEAFF. The full variable domain, with the rest looked up from reference TRBV28 and TRBJ1-1, is DVKVTQSSRYLVKRTGEKVFLECVQDMDHENMFWYRQDPGLGLRLIYFSYDVKMKEKGDIPEGYSVSREKKERFSLILESASTNQTSMYLCASSLSGGANTEAFFGQGTRLTVV.

This clonotype has a handful of counts. This chain links TRBV7-9 with TRBJ2-1; 8 nucleotides match TRBD2. CDR3 size: 14 residues. Germline CDR1 and CDR2: SEHNR and FQNEAQ (reference sequence). Trimming cost V 1 base and J 6 bases; bases outside gene matches: 2. CDR3 sequence: CASSLGTSGNEQFF. The CDR3 DNA reads TGTGCCAGCAGCTTAGGTACTAGCGGCAATGAGCAGTTCTTC.

The V and J genes are TRBV6-2 or TRBV6-3 and TRBJ2-1; 7 bases map to TRBD1. Germline V lookup: CDR1 MNHEY, CDR2 SVGEGT. This CDR3 region has 11 residues. Germline trimming cut 6 bases from V and 8 bases from J; bases unmatched to any gene: 1. CDR3 coding DNA: TGTGCCAGCAGGACAGGGTATGAGCAGTTCTTC. Translation: CASRTGYEQFF.

This clonotype has only a few counts. The rearrangement uses TRBV12-3 or TRBV12-4 and TRBJ2-3; 7 nucleotides match TRBD1. The CDR3 runs to 14 residues. V trimming: 7 bases; J trimming: 1 base; junction bases outside the gene matches: 5. The CDR3 reads CASTNTGGTDTQYF. Here the CDR3 DNA reads TGTGCCAGCACCAACACAGGGGGCACAGATACGCAGTATTTT.

The rearrangement joins TRBV5-1 to TRBJ1-1; no clear D. Trimming took 3 bases from V and 0 from J, leaving 18 bases between them. Germline V gene sequence: CDR1 SGHRS, CDR2 YFSETQ. The CDR3 has 17 amino acids. Here the CDR3 reads CASSSNGVGEMNTEAFF. In DNA form, the CDR3 reads TGCGCCAGCAGCTCGAACGGAGTTGGGGAGATGAACACTGAAGCTTTCTTT.

The CDR3 spells CASSLVVGITGELFF. In DNA form, the CDR3 reads TGTGCCAGCAGCTTAGTAGTGGGAATAACCGGGGAGCTGTTTTTT. The J gene is TRBJ2-2, the V gene TRBV7-2, with D unclear. The CDR3 consists of 15 residues. The germline V gene has CDR1 SGHTA and CDR2 FQGNSA. The V and J ends lost 1 base and 5 bases respectively, with 11 bases between them.

In its sample, this clonotype was seen a few times. This chain links TRBV5-1 with TRBJ2-1; 8 bases align to TRBD2. In germline, CDR1 is SGHRS, CDR2 YFSETQ. V shed 1 base and J 2 bases; nucleotides not matched to a gene: 5. The CDR3 has 16 residues. In DNA, the CDR3 is TGCGCCAGCAGCTTGTCCAGCGGGGGCCCCTACAATGAGCAGTTCTTC. Its protein product is CASSLSSGGPYNEQFF.

This clonotype has more than one count but fewer than ten. The chain uses TRBV4-3 and TRBJ1-3; a possible D gene is TRBD1 (5 bases). Between the trimmed V and J ends, which lost 1 base and 4 bases, there was a span of 14 bases. Germline CDR1 is LGHNA and CDR2 is YSLEER. This CDR3 comprises 16 residues. The CDR3 sequence is CASSQGGADRGNTIYF. CDR3 DNA sequence: TGCGCCAGCAGCCAAGGCGGGGCAGACCGGGGAAACACCATATATTTT.

This clonotype was counted a few times. The rearrangement uses TRBV20-1 and TRBJ2-4; TRBD2 matches 8 bases. Germline V gene data show CDR1 as DFQATT and CDR2 as SNEGSKA (reference sequence). This CDR3 is built from 14 residues. The J segment lost 6 bases and the V segment lost 0 bases, leaving 4 bases of the junction unmatched. CDR3 in amino acids: CSARDLGTRNIQYF. The CDR3 nucleotides read TGCAGTGCTAGAGATTTGGGGACTAGAAACATTCAGTACTTC.

This clonotype has a handful of counts. The chain carries TRBV5-6 and TRBJ1-2; possible D gene TRBD1, 5 bases. The CDR3 sequence is 14 residues long. Trimming took 4 bases from V and 4 from J, leaving 14 bases between them. The germline CDR1 and CDR2 sequences are SGHDT and YYEEEE. The CDR3 protein is CASSPGGYVYGYTF. The CDR3 nucleotides are TGTGCCAGCAGCCCGGGGGGGTATGTCTATGGCTACACCTTC.

J is TRBJ2-3 and V is TRBV20-1, with a tentative D call TRBD1 (6 bases). Germline V gives CDR1 DFQATT, CDR2 SNEGSKA (reference sequence). The CDR3 totals 14 residues. The ends were cut back, 6 bases at V and 8 bases at J, with 21 bases in the middle. CDR3 sequence (DNA): TGCAGTGCCGCCCGGGCGTGGGGGCCAGGTACGCAGTATTTT. This translates into CSAARAWGPGTQYF.

This clonotype was picked up many times. The chain uses TRBV18 and TRBJ2-4, with no clear D. There are 14 residues in the CDR3. V was cut by 3 bases and J by 0 bases, with 6 bases left in between. Germline V gene data show CDR1 as KGHSH and CDR2 as LQKENI. CDR3 amino acids: CASSPPEAKNIQYF. Here the CDR3 DNA reads TGTGCCAGCTCACCGCCAGAAGCCAAAAACATTCAGTACTTC.

This clonotype occurred a few times. The chain has TRBV9 and TRBJ2-1, with 10 bases matching TRBD2. CDR3 length equals 16 residues. V lost 2 bases to trimming and J lost 9 bases; unmatched junction nucleotides: 11. CDR1 is SGDLS and CDR2 is YYNGEE in the germline V gene. The CDR3: CASSVRPAGGVGEQFF. As DNA, the CDR3 is TGTGCCAGCAGCGTCCGTCCAGCGGGGGGGGTAGGTGAGCAGTTCTTC.